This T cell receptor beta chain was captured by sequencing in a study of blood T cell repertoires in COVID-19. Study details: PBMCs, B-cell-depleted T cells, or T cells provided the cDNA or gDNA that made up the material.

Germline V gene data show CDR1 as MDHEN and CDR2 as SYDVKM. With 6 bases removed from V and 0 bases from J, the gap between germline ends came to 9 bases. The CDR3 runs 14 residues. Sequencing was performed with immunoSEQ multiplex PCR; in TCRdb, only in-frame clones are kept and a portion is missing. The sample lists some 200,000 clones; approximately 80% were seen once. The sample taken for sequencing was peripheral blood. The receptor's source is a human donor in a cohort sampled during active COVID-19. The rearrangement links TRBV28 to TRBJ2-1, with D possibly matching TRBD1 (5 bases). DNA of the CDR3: TGTGCCAGCAGCGACAGTAACTCCTACAATGAGCAGTTCTTC. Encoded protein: CASSDSNSYNEQFF.